This T cell receptor beta chain was sequenced during a study of T cell therapy after organ transplantation (dated by TCRdb to about 2019). With regard to the full study: Autologous CMV-specific T cells, expanded in vitro for roughly 2 weeks with a peptide pool of 30 HLA class I and II CMV epitopes, were used as therapy products. Patients were given up to 6 doses of T cells at 2-week intervals and were followed for roughly 30 weeks after finishing therapy. Of the approximately 10 patients, eight were classified as clinical responders and two were classified as nonresponders. Patients received a median of 1.92 x 10^8 CMV-specific T cells across 2 to 6 intravenous infusions. The study was a follow-up TRBV repertoire analysis of an open-label phase I trial of autologous CMV-specific adoptive T cell therapy in solid-organ transplant recipients. Pretherapy peripheral blood samples were collected before commencement of T cell therapy. Only about 85% of the 10 patients had long-term post-therapy samples available.

Taken with the paper, the label for time point translates to: before start of T cell therapy. The patients had received solid-organ transplants and had cytomegalovirus that was drug-resistant/recurrent. About eleven trial participants were chosen for repertoire analysis on the basis of the availability of post-therapy peripheral blood mononuclear cells. Viable CD3+CD8+CD4- lymphocytes were isolated from PBMCs by sorting on a BD FACSAria III. The Qiagen DNeasy Kit was used to extract genomic DNA from sorted cells. Including cysteine and phenylalanine, the CDR3 has 14 amino acids. The retained sequence is limited to the CDR3, 42 bases, with the frame set at the first base. According to the germline V gene, CDR1 reads MGHRA and CDR2 reads YSYEKL. V lost 4 bases and J lost 2 bases, and the count of bases not matched to a germline gene is 4. Regarding this clone: It lacks a known antigen. Base qualities are missing; no much larger clone stands one base away.

The investigation overall reported the following: Assessment of confounders such as concurrent antirejection and antiviral medications was prevented by the small cohort. Fold change in CD8 clonality after therapy inversely correlated with pretherapy clonality, suggesting less biased repertoires were more receptive to remodeling. Marked pretherapy clonal expansions with minimal repertoire change after therapy were observed in nonresponders. Reconstitution after therapy appeared to involve both transferred clonotypes and endogenous clonotypes that were not detected in the therapy products. Reduced sample coverage from poor CD8+ T cell yield may be reflected in the few expansions detected in nonresponders.

The immunoSEQ two-step, bias-controlled multiplex PCR assay was used to amplify TRB CDR3 regions from genomic DNA. CDR3 libraries were sequenced on an Illumina NextSeq 500. On the study's bioinformatics: The immunoSEQ Analyzer platform was used for the initial alignment and bioinformatics, which included bias normalization against synthetic CDR3 analogs. V, D and J genes were annotated according to IMGT database definitions. VDJtools version 1.1.10 and the R package tcR version 2.2.1.11 were used with default settings for further TRBV analyses. GLIPH analysis was performed with version 1.0 using default settings. In CDR3 sequences with at least 5 reads, significant changes in clonotype frequency were tested by a 2-sided binomial test with Benjamini-Hochberg correction (alpha = 0.01). The table comes from immuneACCESS by way of TCRdb, which keeps in-frame sequences with V and J called. Part of the clones is missing from these tables; in studies checked, under half for an unresolved V gene and the rest for unknown reasons. The DNA was the basis for D and trimming; V, J and clone size are from that table. The sample profile shows approximately 52,000 clones; approximately 94% of them were found once. The top ten clonotypes cover around 3.1% of the sample.

Recombination joined TRBV4-1 with TRBJ2-7; 8 junctional bases match TRBD1. This TCR was recovered from a human patient who had received a solid organ transplant and had CMV disease. Sample: CD8+ T cells from blood, taken before autologous CMV-specific T cell therapy. The CDR3 reads as follows: CASSLDRGAYEQYF. The DNA sequence reads TGCGCCAGCAGCCTCGACAGGGGAGCCTACGAGCAGTACTTC.